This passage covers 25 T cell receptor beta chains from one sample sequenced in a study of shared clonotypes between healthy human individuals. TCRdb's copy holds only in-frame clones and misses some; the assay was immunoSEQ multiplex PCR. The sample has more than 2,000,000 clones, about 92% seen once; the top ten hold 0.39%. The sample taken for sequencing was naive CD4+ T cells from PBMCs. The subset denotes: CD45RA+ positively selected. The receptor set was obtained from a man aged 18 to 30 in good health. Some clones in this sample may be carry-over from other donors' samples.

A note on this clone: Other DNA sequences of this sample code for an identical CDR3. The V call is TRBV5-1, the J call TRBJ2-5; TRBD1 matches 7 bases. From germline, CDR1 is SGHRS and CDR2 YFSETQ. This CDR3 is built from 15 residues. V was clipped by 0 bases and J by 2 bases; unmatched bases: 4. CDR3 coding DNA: TGCGCCAGCAGCTTGGCCGGGACAGAGCAAGAGACCCAGTACTTC. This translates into CASSLAGTEQETQYF.

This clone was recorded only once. The CDR3 bases are TGTGCCAGTACCCGGACACTGCTGAACACTGAAGCTTTCTTT. Protein sequence: CASTRTLLNTEAFF. The chain joins TRBV19 to TRBJ1-1; a weak D match, TRBD1 (5 bases). Germline lookup yields CDR1 LNHDA and CDR2 SQIVND (reference sequence). V was cut by 7 bases and J by 0 bases, with 12 bases left in between. The CDR3 is 14 residues long.

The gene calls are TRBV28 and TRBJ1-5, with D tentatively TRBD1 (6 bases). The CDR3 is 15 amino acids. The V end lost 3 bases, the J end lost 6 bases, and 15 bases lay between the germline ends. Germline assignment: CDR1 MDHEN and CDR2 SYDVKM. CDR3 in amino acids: CASSFGGPTGQPQHF. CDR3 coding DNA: TGTGCCAGCAGTTTCGGGGGCCCTACGGGTCAGCCCCAGCATTTT.

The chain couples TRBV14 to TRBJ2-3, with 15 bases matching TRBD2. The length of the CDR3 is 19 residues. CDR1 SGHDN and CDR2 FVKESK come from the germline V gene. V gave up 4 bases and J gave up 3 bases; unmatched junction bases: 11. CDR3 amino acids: CASSPYKGLAGGETDTQYF. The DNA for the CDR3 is TGTGCCAGCAGCCCTTACAAGGGACTAGCGGGAGGAGAAACAGATACGCAGTATTTT.

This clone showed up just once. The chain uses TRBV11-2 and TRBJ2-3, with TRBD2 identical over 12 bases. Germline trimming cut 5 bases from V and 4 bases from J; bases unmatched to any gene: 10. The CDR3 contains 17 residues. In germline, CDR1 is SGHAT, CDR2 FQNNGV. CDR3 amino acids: CASSPHPGTSGSDTQYF. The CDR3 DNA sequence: TGTGCCAGCAGCCCCCACCCCGGGACTAGCGGGTCAGATACGCAGTATTTT.

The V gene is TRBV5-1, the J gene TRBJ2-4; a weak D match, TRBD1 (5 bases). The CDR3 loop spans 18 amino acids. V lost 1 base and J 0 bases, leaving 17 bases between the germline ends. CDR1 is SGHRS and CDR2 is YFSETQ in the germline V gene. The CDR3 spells CASSLYGQTPLAKNIQYF. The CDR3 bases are TGCGCCAGCAGCTTGTACGGACAAACTCCCCTAGCCAAAAACATTCAGTACTTC.

CDR3 bases: TGTGCCAGCAGCTTAGTGTCAGGGGTGGATGGCTACACCTTC. Residues: CASSLVSGVDGYTF. J is TRBJ1-2 and V is TRBV7-2; tentative D call: TRBD1 (6 bases). V gave up 1 base and J gave up 6 bases, with 12 bases separating them. Looked up from germline, CDR1 is SGHTA and CDR2 is FQGNSA. The CDR3 covers 14 residues.

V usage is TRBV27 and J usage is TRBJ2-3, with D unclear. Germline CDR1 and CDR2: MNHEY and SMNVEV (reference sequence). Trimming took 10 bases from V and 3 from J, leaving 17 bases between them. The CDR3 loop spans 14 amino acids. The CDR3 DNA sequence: TGTGCCACAAACCGCCCGGGCCATACAGATACGCAGTATTTT. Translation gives CATNRPGHTDTQYF.

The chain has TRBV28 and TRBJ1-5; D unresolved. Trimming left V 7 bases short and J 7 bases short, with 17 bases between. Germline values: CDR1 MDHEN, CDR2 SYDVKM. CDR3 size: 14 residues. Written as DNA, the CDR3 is TGTGCCAGCATACAATCGGGTCCGGGGCAGCCCCAGCATTTT. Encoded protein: CASIQSGPGQPQHF. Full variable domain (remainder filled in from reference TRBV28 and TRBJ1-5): DVKVTQSSRYLVKRTGEKVFLECVQDMDHENMFWYRQDPGLGLRLIYFSYDVKMKEKGDIPEGYSVSREKKERFSLILESASTNQTSMYLCASIQSGPGQPQHFGDGTRLSIL.

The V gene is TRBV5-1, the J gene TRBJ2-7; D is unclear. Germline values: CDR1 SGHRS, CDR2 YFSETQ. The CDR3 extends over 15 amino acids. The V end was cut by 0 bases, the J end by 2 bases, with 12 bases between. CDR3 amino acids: CASSLGLKKTYEQYF. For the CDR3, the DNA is TGCGCCAGCAGCTTGGGACTGAAAAAGACCTACGAGCAGTACTTC.

The CDR3: CASRSAGEEQYF. The CDR3 DNA is TGTGCCAGCAGGTCAGCGGGAGAGGAGCAGTACTTC. The J gene is TRBJ2-7, the V gene TRBV28; 8 nucleotides agree with TRBD2. This CDR3 has 12 residues. Germline CDR1 reads MDHEN; CDR2 reads SYDVKM. After removal of 6 bases from V and 7 bases from J, the junction contained 5 bases not matched to a gene.

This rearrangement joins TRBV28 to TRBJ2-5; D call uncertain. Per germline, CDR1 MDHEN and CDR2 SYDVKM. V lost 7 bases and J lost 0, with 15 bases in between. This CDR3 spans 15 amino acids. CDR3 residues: CASNTRWGNQETQYF. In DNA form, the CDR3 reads TGTGCCAGCAACACGAGGTGGGGAAACCAAGAGACCCAGTACTTC. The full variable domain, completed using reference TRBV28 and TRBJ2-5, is DVKVTQSSRYLVKRTGEKVFLECVQDMDHENMFWYRQDPGLGLRLIYFSYDVKMKEKGDIPEGYSVSREKKERFSLILESASTNQTSMYLCASNTRWGNQETQYFGPGTRLLVL.

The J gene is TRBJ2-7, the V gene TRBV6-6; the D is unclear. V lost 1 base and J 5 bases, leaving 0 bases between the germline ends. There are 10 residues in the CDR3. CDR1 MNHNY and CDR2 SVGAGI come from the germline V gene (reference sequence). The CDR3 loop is CASSYYEQYF. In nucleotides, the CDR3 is TGTGCCAGCAGTTACTACGAGCAGTACTTC.

The CDR3 DNA sequence: TGCGCCAGCAGCCTTAGGTCCGGGACAGGGGCTGTACACGAGCAGTACTTC. Translating it yields CASSLRSGTGAVHEQYF. This chain joins TRBV4-1 and TRBJ2-7; 10 nucleotides match TRBD1. The CDR3 extends over 17 amino acids. The junction had 14 bases not matched to a gene; V was cut back by 4 bases and J by 5 bases. From germline, CDR1 is MGHRA and CDR2 YSYEKL.

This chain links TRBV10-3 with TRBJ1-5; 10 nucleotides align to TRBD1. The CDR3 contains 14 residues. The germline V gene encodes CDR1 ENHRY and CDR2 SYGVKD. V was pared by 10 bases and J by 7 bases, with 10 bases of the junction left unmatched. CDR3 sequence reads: CATRGTGEFQPQHF. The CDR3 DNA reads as TGTGCCACCAGGGGGACAGGGGAGTTCCAGCCCCAGCATTTT.

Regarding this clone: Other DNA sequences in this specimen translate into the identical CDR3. The CDR3 DNA follows: TGCGCCAGCAGCTCCCGGACAGGGGGAACTAATGAAAAACTGTTTTTT. This gives the protein CASSSRTGGTNEKLFF. The rearrangement joins TRBV5-1 to TRBJ1-4; 10 positions match TRBD1. V was pared by 3 bases and J by 1 base, with 3 bases of the junction left unmatched. CDR1 is SGHRS and CDR2 is YFSETQ in the germline V gene. CDR3 length: 16 residues.

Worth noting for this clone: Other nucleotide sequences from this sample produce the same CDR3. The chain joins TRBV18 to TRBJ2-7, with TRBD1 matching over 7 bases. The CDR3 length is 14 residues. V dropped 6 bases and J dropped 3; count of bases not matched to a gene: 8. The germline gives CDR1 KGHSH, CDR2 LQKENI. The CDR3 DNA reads TGTGCCAGCTCGCCGGGGACAGTCGGCTACGAGCAGTACTTC. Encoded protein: CASSPGTVGYEQYF.

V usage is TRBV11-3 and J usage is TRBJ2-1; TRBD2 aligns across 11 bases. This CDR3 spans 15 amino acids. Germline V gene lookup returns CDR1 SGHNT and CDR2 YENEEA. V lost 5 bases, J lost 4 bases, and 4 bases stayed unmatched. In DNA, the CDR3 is TGTGCCAGCAGCGGCGGGACTAGCGGTTACAATGAGCAGTTCTTC. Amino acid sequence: CASSGGTSGYNEQFF.

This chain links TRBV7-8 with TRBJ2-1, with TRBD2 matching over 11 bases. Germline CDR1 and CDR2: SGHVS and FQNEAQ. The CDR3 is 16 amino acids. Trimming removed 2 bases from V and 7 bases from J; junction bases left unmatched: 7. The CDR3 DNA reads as TGTGCCAGCAGCTTACTAGCGGGAGGACTTGGGAATGAGCAGTTCTTC. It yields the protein CASSLLAGGLGNEQFF.

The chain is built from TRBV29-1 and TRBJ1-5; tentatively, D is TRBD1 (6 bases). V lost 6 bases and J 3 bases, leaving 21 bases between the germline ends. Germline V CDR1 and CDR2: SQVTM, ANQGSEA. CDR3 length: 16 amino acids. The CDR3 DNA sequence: TGCAGCGTCATGGAAGGGGGACTGCCCTTCAATCAGCCCCAGCATTTT. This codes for CSVMEGGLPFNQPQHF.

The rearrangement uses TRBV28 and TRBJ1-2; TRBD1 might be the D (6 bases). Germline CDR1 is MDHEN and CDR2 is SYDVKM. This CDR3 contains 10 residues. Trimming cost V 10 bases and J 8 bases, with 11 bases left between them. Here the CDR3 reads CATGGGGYTF. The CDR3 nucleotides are TGTGCCACCGGCGGGGGCGGCTACACCTTC.

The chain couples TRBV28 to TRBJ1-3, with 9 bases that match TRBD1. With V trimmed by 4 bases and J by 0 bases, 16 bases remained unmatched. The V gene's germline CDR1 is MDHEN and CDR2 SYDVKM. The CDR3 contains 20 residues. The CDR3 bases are TGTGCCAGCAGTTCCATTAGAACGGACAGGGGCGCCCGCTCTGGAAACACCATATATTTT. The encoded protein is CASSSIRTDRGARSGNTIYF.

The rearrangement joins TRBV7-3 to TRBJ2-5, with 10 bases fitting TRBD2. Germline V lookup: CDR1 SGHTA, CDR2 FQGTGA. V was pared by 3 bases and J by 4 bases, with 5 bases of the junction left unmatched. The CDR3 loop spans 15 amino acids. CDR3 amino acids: CASSFSSGSVETQYF. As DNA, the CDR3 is TGTGCCAGCAGCTTTTCTAGCGGGAGTGTAGAGACCCAGTACTTC.

The CDR3 DNA reads TGCGCCAGCAGCTTCCAGGGCATTTCGAACACTGAAGCTTTCTTT. Translation gives CASSFQGISNTEAFF. This chain connects TRBV5-1 to TRBJ1-1, with TRBD1 as a possible D gene (5 bases). The V end was cut by 2 bases, the J end by 1 base, with 12 bases between. Per germline, CDR1 SGHRS and CDR2 YFSETQ. CDR3 size: 15 residues.

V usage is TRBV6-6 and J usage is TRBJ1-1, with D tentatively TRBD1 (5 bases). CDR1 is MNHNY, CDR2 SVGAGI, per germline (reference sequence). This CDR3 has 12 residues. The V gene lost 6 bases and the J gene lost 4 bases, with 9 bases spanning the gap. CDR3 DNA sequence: TGTGCCAGCAGAAGGGGCGTCACTGAAGCTTTCTTT. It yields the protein CASRRGVTEAFF.